The present entry profiles one T cell receptor (beta chain) with its context. The antigen remains undetermined. This entry belongs to a study of beta chain features in type 1 diabetes. The authors reverse transcribed all of the isolated RNA, so sequencing captured expressed TCRB transcripts. Repertoires were generated with immunoSEQ multiplex PCR, while TCRdb's copy carries only in-frame clones and drops some. The table shows 38,000 or so clones, with 64% occurring only once. Study observations and caveats: Insertions at VDJ junctions were less frequent in type 1 diabetes patients. These patients also deleted more nucleotides at the same junctions. Comparison showed that naive, central memory and Treg TCRB repertoires appeared more similar among patients than among healthy donors.

Germline CDR1 SGHRS, CDR2 YFSETQ. The CDR3 sequence is 15 residues long. With V trimmed by 0 bases and J by 2 bases, 2 bases remained unmatched. The chain links TRBV5-1 to TRBJ2-1; 7 bases are shared with TRBD2. The sample was Tregs from blood. This receptor was obtained from a woman in her 30s in good health. The chain's CDR3 is CASSLDGRTYNEQFF. CDR3 DNA: TGCGCCAGCAGCTTGGACGGGAGGACCTACAATGAGCAGTTCTTC.